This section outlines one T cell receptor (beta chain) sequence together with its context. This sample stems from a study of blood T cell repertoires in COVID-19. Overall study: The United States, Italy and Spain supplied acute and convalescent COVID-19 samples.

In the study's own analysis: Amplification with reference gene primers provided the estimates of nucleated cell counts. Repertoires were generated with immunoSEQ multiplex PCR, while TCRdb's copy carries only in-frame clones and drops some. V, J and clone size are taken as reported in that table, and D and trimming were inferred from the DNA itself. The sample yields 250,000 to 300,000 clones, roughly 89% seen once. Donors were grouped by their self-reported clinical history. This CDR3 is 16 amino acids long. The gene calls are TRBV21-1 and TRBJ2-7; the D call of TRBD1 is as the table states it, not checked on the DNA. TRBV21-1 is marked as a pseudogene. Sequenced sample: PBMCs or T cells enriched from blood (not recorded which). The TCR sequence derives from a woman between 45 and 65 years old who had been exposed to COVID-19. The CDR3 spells CASSKSLGRGSYEQYF. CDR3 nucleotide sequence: TGTGCCAGCAGCAAAAGTCTGGGCAGGGGATCCTACGAGCAGTACTTC.